Listed here is a single T cell receptor (beta chain). The V gene's germline CDR1 is SGDLS and CDR2 YYNGEE. V gave up 4 bases and J gave up 8 bases; unmatched junction bases: 14. The CDR3 runs to 17 residues. The data belong to a study of blood T cell repertoires in COVID-19. Looking at the study overall: The United States, Italy and Spain provided the acute and convalescent COVID-19 samples.

Clones were sequenced by immunoSEQ multiplex PCR, and TCRdb holds only the in-frame ones, with some missing. The sample has some 350,000 clones, roughly nine tenths seen once. The chain is built from TRBV9 and TRBJ2-2; 10 nucleotides line up with TRBD2. What was sequenced was PBMCs or T cells enriched from blood (not recorded which). This TCR was sampled from a man younger than 35 who had recovered from COVID-19. In DNA form, the CDR3 reads TGTGCCAGCAGCCCTGAGGTGGCAGCGGGGGGGCGTGGGGAGCTGTTTTTT. Its protein product is CASSPEVAAGGRGELFF.